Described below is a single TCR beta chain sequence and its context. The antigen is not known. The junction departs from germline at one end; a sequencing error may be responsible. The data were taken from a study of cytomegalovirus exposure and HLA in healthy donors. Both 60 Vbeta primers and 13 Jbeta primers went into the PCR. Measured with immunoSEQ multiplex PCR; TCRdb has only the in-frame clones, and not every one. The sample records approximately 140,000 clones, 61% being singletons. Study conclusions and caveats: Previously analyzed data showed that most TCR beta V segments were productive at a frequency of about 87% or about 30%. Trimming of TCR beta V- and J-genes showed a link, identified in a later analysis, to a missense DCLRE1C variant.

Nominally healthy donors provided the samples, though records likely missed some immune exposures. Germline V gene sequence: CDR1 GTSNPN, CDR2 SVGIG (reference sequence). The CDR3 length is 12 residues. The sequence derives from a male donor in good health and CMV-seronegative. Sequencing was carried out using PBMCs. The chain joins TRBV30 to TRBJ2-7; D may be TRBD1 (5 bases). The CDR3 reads CARSKGAYEQYF. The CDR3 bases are TGTGCCCGGAGTAAAGGGGCCTACGAGCAGTACTTC.